This passage covers 10 T cell receptor beta chains from one sample sequenced in a study of technical replicates of blood from a handful of donors. This table comes from immunoSEQ multiplex PCR, and its TCRdb copy is limited to in-frame clones, with some not included. The sample has about 76,000 clones; 90% to 95% are singletons. Sequencing was performed on T cells isolated from PBMCs. The receptors originated from a human donor in good health.

This chain connects TRBV19 to TRBJ1-1; 9 bases agree with TRBD1. The CDR3 extends over 16 amino acids. The germline gives CDR1 LNHDA, CDR2 SQIVND (reference sequence). Trimming removed 5 bases from V and 0 bases from J; junction bases left unmatched: 7. For the CDR3, the DNA is TGTGCCAGTAGTTCCGGGACAGGGACCATGAACACTGAAGCTTTCTTT. Its translation: CASSSGTGTMNTEAFF.

This rearrangement joins TRBV30 to TRBJ1-1; weak D call: TRBD1 (6 bases). The CDR3 contains 15 residues. V gave up 2 bases and J gave up 3 bases, with 16 bases separating them. Germline lookup yields CDR1 GTSNPN and CDR2 SVGIG (reference sequence). The CDR3 DNA sequence: TGTGCCTGGAGTAGGGAACAGGGTGTGGACACTGAAGCTTTCTTT. This translates into CAWSREQGVDTEAFF. Based on the CDR3 plus reference TRBV30 and TRBJ1-1, the full variable domain is SQTIHQWPATLVQPVGSPLSLECTVEGTSNPNLYWYRQAAGRGLQLLFYSVGIGQISSEVPQNLSASRPQDRQFILSSKKLLLSDSGFYLCAWSREQGVDTEAFFGQGTRLTVV.

The V call is TRBV19, the J call TRBJ1-1, with D possibly matching TRBD1 (6 bases). Germline loops: CDR1 LNHDA, CDR2 SQIVND (reference sequence). This CDR3 spans 18 amino acids. V shed 0 bases and J shed 6 bases, with 23 bases lying between them. The CDR3 protein is CASSIDFLRPGVVAEAFF. The CDR3 bases are TGTGCCAGTAGTATAGATTTTTTAAGGCCAGGGGTTGTTGCTGAAGCTTTCTTT.

The CDR3 DNA reads TGTGCCAGCAGCTCGACCGGGACAAACGTATACAATGAGCAGTTCTTC. It specifies CASSSTGTNVYNEQFF. V gene TRBV11-1 combines with J gene TRBJ2-1, with a weak D call TRBD1 (6 bases). The CDR3 sequence is 16 residues long. V gave up 4 bases and J gave up 4 bases, with 17 bases separating them. CDR1 and CDR2 from the germline V gene are SGHAT and FQDESV (reference sequence).

This clone has just a few counts. The genes are TRBV10-3 and TRBJ2-4, with TRBD1 matching over 9 bases. The germline V gene has CDR1 ENHRY and CDR2 SYGVKD. This CDR3 is 15 amino acids long. Trimming cost V 4 bases and J 7 bases; bases outside gene matches: 8. This chain's CDR3 is CAISGDRTGENIQYF. CDR3 nucleotide sequence: TGTGCCATCAGTGGGGACCGGACAGGGGAGAACATTCAGTACTTC.

This sequence joins TRBV5-4 and TRBJ2-1; 12 nucleotides match TRBD1. Per the germline V gene, CDR1 is SGHNT and CDR2 is YYREEE (reference sequence). Losses at the gene ends were 0 bases for V and 8 bases for J; bases not matched to a gene: 9. CDR3 length: 17 amino acids. CDR3 in amino acids: CASSLVPGTGGTYEQFF. The CDR3 DNA sequence: TGTGCCAGCAGCTTGGTACCCGGGACAGGGGGCACGTATGAGCAGTTCTTC.

This clone was recorded only once. A read error may produce the germline difference seen at one junction end. The CDR3 spells CASSWTDATRIWDF. The DNA of the CDR3 is TGTGCCAGCAGTTGGACAGATGCTACGAGGATCTGGGACTTC. The V call is TRBV2, the J call TRBJ2-7; D perhaps matches TRBD1 (6 bases). The CDR3 consists of 14 residues. Germline V gene lookup returns CDR1 SNHLY and CDR2 FYNNEI.

The gene calls are TRBV11-2 and TRBJ2-5; D unresolved. This CDR3 contains 12 residues. V lost 2 bases and J 2 bases, leaving 3 bases between the germline ends. Germline V gene lookup returns CDR1 SGHAT and CDR2 FQNNGV. The CDR3 nucleotides read TGTGCCAGCAGCTTACAGCAAGAGACCCAGTACTTC. Protein sequence: CASSLQQETQYF.

The chain couples TRBV7-9 to TRBJ2-7; no firm D call. This CDR3 comprises 11 residues. From germline, CDR1 is SEHNR and CDR2 FQNEAQ (reference sequence). V lost 8 bases to trimming and J lost 2 bases, with 7 bases between them. The CDR3 sequence: CASERAYEQYF. In DNA, the CDR3 is TGTGCCAGCGAGCGAGCCTACGAGCAGTACTTC.

This rearrangement joins TRBV7-9 to TRBJ2-2; D gene unclear. This CDR3 region has 15 residues. The V gene lost 1 base and the J gene lost 1 base, with 7 bases spanning the gap. Germline CDR1 reads SEHNR; CDR2 reads FQNEAQ (reference sequence). The CDR3 spells CASSLEPGNTGELFF. The CDR3 coding sequence is TGTGCCAGCAGCTTAGAACCAGGGAACACCGGGGAGCTGTTTTTT.